These 2 T cell receptor beta chains were all obtained from the same sample, sequenced in a study of cytomegalovirus exposure and HLA in healthy donors. The repertoire was sequenced with immunoSEQ multiplex PCR; TCRdb's copy has only in-frame clones and lacks some. The data show about 120,000 clones, roughly 84% seen once. Sample: PBMCs. The source of these receptors is a woman aged 30 to 39 in good health and CMV-seronegative.

The V and J genes are TRBV7-8 and TRBJ2-7; 7 bases align to TRBD1. Germline CDR1 and CDR2: SGHVS and FQNEAQ. The CDR3 totals 18 residues. J was trimmed by 3 bases and V by 0 bases; bases with no gene match: 14. The CDR3 spells CASSLAPPDRRFVYEQYF. In nucleotides, the CDR3 is TGTGCCAGCAGCTTAGCCCCCCCGGACAGGCGGTTCGTCTACGAGCAGTACTTC. The full variable domain, with the rest looked up from reference TRBV7-8 and TRBJ2-7, is GAGVSQSPRYKVAKRGQDVALRCDPISGHVSLFWYQQALGQGPEFLTYFQNEAQLDKSGLPSDRFFAERPEGSVSTLKIQRTQQEDSAVYLCASSLAPPDRRFVYEQYFGPGTRLTVT.

V is TRBV18 and J is TRBJ1-5, with 7 bases identical to TRBD1. Trimming took 7 bases from V and 6 from J; bases not matched to a gene: 6. The germline CDR1 and CDR2 sequences are KGHSH and LQKENI. This CDR3 comprises 13 residues. CDR3 amino acids: CASLQGRGQPQHF. The CDR3 coding sequence is TGTGCCAGCTTACAGGGGCGGGGTCAGCCCCAGCATTTT.